What follows are 9 T cell receptor beta chains derived from one specimen sequenced in a study of blood T cell repertoires in COVID-19. Profiled with immunoSEQ multiplex PCR; TCRdb holds only in-frame clones, not every one. The sample holds 250,000 to 300,000 clones, more than 85% seen once. The sample was PBMCs or T cells enriched from blood (not recorded which). These receptors all come from a man aged 35-49 years who had recovered from COVID-19.

The genes are TRBV28 and TRBJ1-2, with no clear D. CDR3 length: 12 residues. Trimming stripped 3 bases from V and 6 bases from J, with 8 bases between. CDR1 MDHEN and CDR2 SYDVKM come from the germline V gene. The CDR3 region is CASSFFRDGYTF. CDR3 in DNA: TGTGCCAGCAGTTTCTTCCGGGATGGCTACACCTTC.

CDR3 bases: TGTGCCAGCAGCCTTGAACGGGGGGGGACCTACGAGCAGTACTTC. Protein: CASSLERGGTYEQYF. V gene TRBV6-4 combines with J gene TRBJ2-7; 8 nucleotides match TRBD2. This CDR3 has 15 amino acids. Looked up from germline, CDR1 is MRHNA and CDR2 is SNTAGT. Germline trimming cut 6 bases from V and 2 bases from J; bases unmatched to any gene: 9.

V and J are TRBV7-2 and TRBJ1-2; 9 bases map to TRBD1. V lost 2 bases, J lost 6 bases, and 7 bases stayed unmatched. The CDR3 has 15 amino acids. Germline loops: CDR1 SGHTA, CDR2 FQGNSA. CDR3 nucleotide sequence: TGTGCCAGCAGCTTAACTAGGGGGACAGGGCATGGCTACACCTTC. Its translation is CASSLTRGTGHGYTF.

The chain links TRBV6-5 to TRBJ1-3, with TRBD1 matching 7 bases. The CDR3 length is 13 residues. V shed 7 bases, J shed 11 bases, and the junction held 11 bases outside the gene matches. Per germline, CDR1 MNHEY and CDR2 SVGAGI. The CDR3 reads CASMRDSGSSIYF. The CDR3 nucleotides are TGTGCCAGCATGAGGGACAGCGGTTCATCCATATATTTT.

The chain joins TRBV28 to TRBJ2-7; no firm D call. This CDR3 has 13 residues. V dropped 6 bases and J dropped 2 bases, with 11 bases sitting between them. CDR1 MDHEN and CDR2 SYDVKM come from the germline V gene. Written as DNA, the CDR3 is TGTGCCAGCAGGGAGTCCGGAGCCTACGAGCAGTACTTC. It codes for CASRESGAYEQYF.

The chain uses TRBV6-5 and TRBJ1-2, with a tentative D call TRBD1 (5 bases). Per the germline V gene, CDR1 is MNHEY and CDR2 is SVGAGI. Trimming cost V 2 bases and J 4 bases, with 11 bases left between them. The CDR3 has 14 residues. In DNA, the CDR3 is TGTGCCAGCAGTTACGGGGGGGACGGCTATGGCTACACCTTC. It codes for CASSYGGDGYGYTF.

The chain carries TRBV14 and TRBJ2-2, with D possibly being TRBD2 (6 bases). V was trimmed by 0 bases and J by 3 bases, leaving 14 bases between them. The CDR3 is made up of 17 amino acids. Germline CDR1 and CDR2: SGHDN and FVKESK. The CDR3: CASSQDVRGSYTGELFF. DNA for the CDR3: TGTGCCAGCAGCCAAGATGTACGGGGGAGCTACACCGGGGAGCTGTTTTTT.

CDR3 in amino acids: CASSLNPGGGNSPLHF. The CDR3 region has the DNA TGTGCCAGCAGCTTAAATCCAGGGGGTGGTAATTCACCCCTCCACTTT. V usage is TRBV7-3 and J usage is TRBJ1-6, with TRBD1 matching over 7 bases. The V gene end was trimmed by 1 base and the J gene end by 6 bases; junction bases not matched to a gene: 6. The germline V gene has CDR1 SGHTA and CDR2 FQGTGA. There are 16 residues in the CDR3.

This clone appeared a single time. The chain joins TRBV5-1 to TRBJ1-4, with a possible D match to TRBD1 (5 bases). The CDR3 runs 17 residues. The germline gives CDR1 SGHRS, CDR2 YFSETQ. V lost 0 bases and J lost 3, with 15 bases in between. The CDR3 sequence: CASSLVLGVRANEKLFF. The DNA of the CDR3 is TGCGCCAGCAGCTTGGTGTTAGGGGTGCGAGCTAATGAAAAACTGTTTTTT.